This TCR beta chain was retrieved from a study of blood T cell repertoires in COVID-19. Whole-study context: Nucleic acid was either cDNA or gDNA, and it came from T cells, B-cell-depleted T cells, or PBMCs.

Under the authors' procedure: Amplification of reference gene primers provided the estimated nucleated cell counts. Libraries were prepared by immunoSEQ multiplex PCR; TCRdb keeps only in-frame clonotypes and omits some of them. From that table come the V and J calls and clone size; the DNA was used to work out D and trimming. The sample holds about 360,000 clones, over 65% seen once. The CDR3 extends over 13 amino acids. CDR1 is MDHEN, CDR2 SYDVKM, per germline. J lost 8 bases, V lost 2 bases, and 2 bases had no gene match. The chain couples TRBV28 to TRBJ1-2, with 10 bases aligning to TRBD1. What was sequenced was peripheral blood. The receptor comes from a human donor with acute or convalescent COVID-19. The donor label of this sample is uncertain. This CDR3 reads CASSLTGQGGYTF. CDR3 coding DNA: TGTGCCAGCAGTTTAACGGGACAGGGGGGCTACACCTTC.